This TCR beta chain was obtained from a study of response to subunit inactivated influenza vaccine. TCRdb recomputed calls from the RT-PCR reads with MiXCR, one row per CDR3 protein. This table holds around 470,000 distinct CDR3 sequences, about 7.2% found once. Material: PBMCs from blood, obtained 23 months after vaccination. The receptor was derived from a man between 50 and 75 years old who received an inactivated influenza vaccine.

CDR3 DNA sequence: TGTGCCAGCAACCTAGGACAGGGTGGGAATTCACCCCTCCACTTT. Its protein product is CASNLGQGGNSPLHF. The chain joins TRBV6-1 to TRBJ1-6, with 8 bases lining up with TRBD1. J lost 7 bases, V lost 7 bases, and 9 bases had no gene match. Germline V gene lookup returns CDR1 MNHNS and CDR2 SASEGT. CDR3 size: 15 residues.